This TCR beta chain is from a study of blood T cell repertoires in COVID-19. About the research overall: Samples came from the United States, Italy and Spain, spanning acute and convalescent COVID-19. The cDNA or gDNA used as material had been derived from T cells, B-cell-depleted T cells, or PBMCs.

As handled by the study authors: By means of reference gene primer amplification, nucleated cell counts were estimated. Clones were read by immunoSEQ multiplex PCR, and TCRdb kept only the in-frame ones, dropping some. The V and J calls and clone size come from that table; D and trimming were worked out from the DNA. The sample records 140,000 to 150,000 clones, 80% to 90% being singletons. V was clipped by 2 bases and J by 3 bases; unmatched bases: 1. The CDR3 runs 13 residues. Germline V lookup: CDR1 MNHEY, CDR2 SMNVEV (reference sequence). The chain carries TRBV27 and TRBJ2-7; 7 bases agree with TRBD2. This TCR was sampled from a man aged 60 to 69 with active or convalescent COVID-19. Sequences were obtained from peripheral blood. CDR3 amino acids: CASSLGRVYEQYF. CDR3 DNA: TGTGCCAGCAGTTTAGGGAGGGTCTACGAGCAGTACTTC.